This TCR beta chain derives from a study of human CD8 memory T cell subsets. Progenitor exhausted-like CD8+ memory cells (TPEX) were CCR7+ PD-1+ TIGIT+. Total CD8+ T cells were enriched by negative magnetic separation. This CDR3 region has 17 residues. As to this clonotype: What it recognizes is unknown.

Study-level results: Stem-like memory T cells and precursor exhausted T cells both came out with similarly high diversity, but effector memory cells did not.

UMI-labeled 5' RACE was used to make TCR beta libraries. TCRdb reanalyzed the 5' RACE reads, giving one entry per CDR3 protein sequence and no DNA. This table holds about 5,800 distinct CDR3 sequences. The sequencing input was CD8+ T cells from PBMCs. This chain joins TRBV12-3 or TRBV12-4 and TRBJ1-5; with no DNA, the TCRdb D assignment of TRBD1 cannot be verified. The receptor comes from a human donor in good health. CDR3 in amino acids: CASSFGTGTNSNQPQHF.